This T cell receptor (beta chain) derives from a study of shared clonotypes between healthy human individuals. The naive CD8 subset, CD45RO-negative cells positively selected for CCR7, excluded terminally differentiated effector memory CD45RA+ cells. The germline gives CDR1 SGHRS, CDR2 YFSETQ. The CDR3 totals 15 residues. V lost 2 bases and J lost 9; bases outside the gene matches: 9. This clone came up once. Produced via immunoSEQ multiplex PCR; TCRdb's table is partial and in-frame only. Of about 600,000 clones detected, 95% to 98% appear once; the ten largest clones hold 0.3%. This receptor was obtained from a man aged 30 to 45 in good health. Sequencing was done on a sample of naive CD8+ T cells sorted from blood. The chain carries TRBV5-1 and TRBJ2-1, with 9 nucleotides matching TRBD2. For the CDR3, the DNA is TGCGCCAGCAGCTTCATAGCGGGAGTTTATGGTGAGCAGTTCTTC. Its translation: CASSFIAGVYGEQFF.